The clone carrying this T cell receptor (beta chain) occurred many times. As yet, its antigen is unknown. This sample stems from a study of T cell clones after liver transplantation. Background on the study: Apart from a few HCV-positive recipients, transplants were for non-autoimmune, non-viral reasons. Timepoints were pre-transplant, pre-withdrawal, and after withdrawal was completed or failed. Findings and caveats of the study: Donor-reactive sequences fell more than third party-reactive ones, suggesting partial deletion.

Unstimulated PBMCs were sorted into CD3+CD4+ and CD3+CD8+ populations. The germline V gene has CDR1 SGHNT and CDR2 YYREEE (reference sequence). This CDR3 comprises 14 residues. The trim removed 1 base at V and 2 bases at J, leaving 0 bases unmatched. Here immunoSEQ multiplex PCR was the method, and the copy in TCRdb shows in-frame clones only, minus some. The sample includes 95,000 to 130,000 clones, just over 90% of them seen just once. Sequencing was performed on CD4+ T cells from blood, taken 12 months after liver transplant. This receptor was identified in a human patient who received a liver transplant. Some T cells may arise from the graft donor. This sequence joins TRBV5-4 and TRBJ2-1; 7 bases line up with TRBD1. This chain's CDR3 is CASSLQGAYNEQFF. The CDR3 region has the DNA TGTGCCAGCAGCTTGCAGGGGGCCTACAATGAGCAGTTCTTC.